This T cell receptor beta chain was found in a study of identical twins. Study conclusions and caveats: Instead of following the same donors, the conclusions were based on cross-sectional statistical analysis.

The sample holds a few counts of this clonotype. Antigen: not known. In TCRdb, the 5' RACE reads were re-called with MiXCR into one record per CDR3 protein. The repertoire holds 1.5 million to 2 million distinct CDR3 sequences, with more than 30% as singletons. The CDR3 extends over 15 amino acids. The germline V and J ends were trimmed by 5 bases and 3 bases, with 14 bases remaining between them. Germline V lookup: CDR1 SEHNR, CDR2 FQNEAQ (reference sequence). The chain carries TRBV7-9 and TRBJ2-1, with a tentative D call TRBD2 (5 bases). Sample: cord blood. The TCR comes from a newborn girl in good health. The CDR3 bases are TGTGCCAGCAGCCCACGTGGTAGCGTCTACAATGAGCAGTTCTTC. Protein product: CASSPRGSVYNEQFF.